A selection of T cell receptor beta chains follows, all from one sample in a study of prognosis after radiotherapy for stage I lung cancer. TCRdb reprocessed the multiplex PCR reads with MiXCR, giving one entry per CDR3 protein. The data show about 16,000 distinct CDR3 sequences, around 41% seen once. This specimen was PBMCs, taken before or after stereotactic body radiation therapy (not recorded which). Receptors originate from a donor over 45 with non-small cell lung cancer. Both conserved end residues are part of each CDR3. A D gene is named only where the DNA matches it firmly. Expanded clones get a size class; other rows say once, few or many, or leave the size out.

d_call j_call v_call clone_size cdr3_aa cdr3_nt
NA TRBJ1-2 TRBV27 NA CASNRSGVLYGYTF TGTGCCAGCAATCGCAGCGGGGTACTATATGGCTACACCTTC
NA TRBJ2-3 TRBV6-1 few CASFSSVGSDTQYF TGTGCCAGTTTCTCTAGCGTGGGATCAGATACGCAGTATTTT
NA TRBJ1-1 TRBV5-5 NA CASRQTEGVVGAFF TGTGCCAGCAGACAAACAGAGGGGGTCGTTGGGGCTTTCTTT
NA TRBJ1-5 TRBV12-3/TRBV12-4 few CASTRTGGNQPQHF TGTGCCAGCACTAGGACGGGCGGGAATCAGCCTCAGCATTTT
NA TRBJ1-5 TRBV6-2/TRBV6-3 NA CAISASYGNQPQHF TGTGCCATCAGTGCGTCGTATGGCAATCAGCCCCAGCATTTT
TRBD1 TRBJ2-5 TRBV9 many CASSVGTGQETQYF TGTGCCAGCAGCGTAGGGACAGGGCAAGAGACCCAGTACTTC
NA TRBJ2-1 TRBV5-4 NA CASSGRDLGSEFF TGTGCCAGCAGCGGCAGGGACTTAGGTTCTGAGTTCTTC
NA TRBJ2-3 TRBV24-1 many CATSERAIDTQYF TGTGCCACCAGTGAGCGGGCTATAGATACGCAGTATTTT
TRBD2 TRBJ2-2 TRBV18 many CASSETSGGNTGELFF TGTGCCAGCTCTGAGACTAGCGGGGGGAACACCGGGGAGCTGTTTTTT
TRBD2 TRBJ2-7 TRBV5-1 NA CASSFDTSARYEQYF TGCGCCAGCAGCTTTGATACTAGCGCGAGGTACGAGCAGTACTTC
TRBD1 TRBJ2-5 TRBV18 many CASSPLEGAETQYF TGTGCCAGCTCACCACTCGAGGGGGCAGAGACCCAGTACTTC
TRBD2 TRBJ2-1 TRBV19 few CASSIAGLAGGHNEQFF TGTGCCAGTAGTATAGCTGGACTAGCTGGGGGACACAATGAGCAGTTCTTC
NA TRBJ2-3 TRBV20-1 many CSAPVEGTDTQYF TGCAGTGCCCCCGTCGAGGGCACAGATACGCAGTATTTT
NA TRBJ1-6 TRBV28 NA CASSANGKSPLHF TGTGCCAGCAGCGCTAATGGGAAATCACCCCTCCACTTT
TRBD2 TRBJ2-1 TRBV9 many CASSLRGGLEAFNEQFF TGTGCCAGCAGCCTAAGGGGGGGACTAGAAGCTTTCAATGAGCAGTTCTTC
TRBD2 TRBJ2-1 TRBV28 NA CASSTSGSQPFF TGTGCCAGCAGCACAAGCGGGAGCCAACCCTTCTTC
NA TRBJ2-5 TRBV18 many CASSPGTYQETQYF TGTGCCAGCTCTCCCGGCACGTACCAAGAGACCCAGTACTTC
NA TRBJ1-2 TRBV5-4 many CASSEAGANYGYTF TGTGCCAGCAGCGAGGCAGGGGCCAACTATGGCTACACCTTC
TRBD1 TRBJ1-6 TRBV6-2/TRBV6-3 NA CAITYRGYSPLHF TGTGCCATCACCTACAGGGGGTATTCACCCCTCCACTTT
TRBD1 TRBJ1-5 TRBV6-4 NA CASSDSNRGTAWQPQHF TGTGCCAGCAGTGACTCAAACAGGGGGACTGCATGGCAGCCCCAGCATTTT
TRBD1 TRBJ1-2 TRBV12-3/TRBV12-4 few CASSLEGANGYTF TGTGCCAGCAGTTTGGAGGGGGCGAATGGCTACACCTTC
NA TRBJ1-2 TRBV7-2 many CASSLAQGNYGYTF TGTGCCAGCAGCTTAGCTCAGGGAAACTATGGCTACACCTTC
NA TRBJ2-2 TRBV6-5 medium-sized CASSYDGVRQFFSPGELFF TGTGCCAGCAGTTACGATGGCGTACGACAGTTCTTCAGCCCCGGGGAGCTGTTTTTT
TRBD1 TRBJ2-2 TRBV5-1 many CASSFGTGGLNGELFF TGCGCCAGCAGCTTCGGGACAGGCGGGTTGAACGGGGAGCTGTTTTTT
TRBD2 TRBJ2-1 TRBV10-1 NA CASSPAGSSYNEQFF TGCGCCAGCAGCCCAGCGGGAAGCTCCTACAATGAGCAGTTCTTC
NA TRBJ2-5 TRBV19 NA CASSTRAQVQETQYF TGTGCCAGTAGTACCCGGGCTCAAGTACAAGAGACCCAGTACTTC
NA TRBJ2-2 TRBV30 NA CAWSRTIGGGGELFF TGTGCCTGGAGTCGTACGATCGGGGGTGGCGGGGAGCTGTTTTTT
NA TRBJ2-2 TRBV6-2/TRBV6-3 NA CASRQLPNTGELFF TGTGCCAGCCGACAGCTTCCGAACACCGGGGAGCTGTTTTTT
NA TRBJ1-2 TRBV20-1 NA CSTSDMGGGYGYTF TGCAGTACTAGCGACATGGGGGGGGGCTATGGCTACACCTTC
NA TRBJ2-2 TRBV18 many CASSPGITGELFF TGTGCCAGCTCACCAGGGATTACCGGGGAGCTGTTTTTT
NA TRBJ2-1 TRBV7-2 once CASSPSRGRYNEQFF TGTGCCAGCAGCCCCAGCAGAGGGCGCTACAATGAGCAGTTCTTC
TRBD2 TRBJ2-7 TRBV20-1 many CSARDLVQRGGYEQYF TGCAGTGCTAGAGATCTGGTCCAGCGGGGGGGCTACGAGCAGTACTTC
NA TRBJ2-7 TRBV27 few CASSLRKGGYEQYF TGTGCCAGCAGTTTAAGGAAGGGGGGCTACGAGCAGTACTTC
NA TRBJ1-6 TRBV7-9 many CASSLDRGRGHSNSPLHF TGTGCCAGCAGCTTAGATCGTGGCAGGGGCCACTCTAATTCACCCCTCCACTTT
NA TRBJ2-3 TRBV6-2/TRBV6-3 medium-sized CASSELIRGFTDTQYF TGTGCCAGCAGTGAATTAATTCGGGGATTCACAGATACGCAGTATTTT
NA TRBJ2-7 TRBV6-5 NA CASSYSQPGRLDYEQYF TGTGCCAGCAGTTACTCACAGCCGGGACGGCTAGACTACGAGCAGTACTTC
TRBD2 TRBJ2-1 TRBV7-2 NA CASSAPGLAAQGEQFF TGTGCCAGCAGCGCCCCAGGACTAGCGGCGCAGGGTGAGCAGTTCTTC
NA TRBJ2-7 TRBV12-3/TRBV12-4 NA CASRPLGPSYEQYF TGTGCCAGCAGGCCGTTGGGACCCTCCTACGAGCAGTACTTC
NA TRBJ2-3 TRBV19 many CASSPDRLFRGTDTQYF TGTGCCAGTAGTCCGGACCGCCTCTTTAGGGGCACAGATACGCAGTATTTT
TRBD2 TRBJ2-1 TRBV18 many CASSPTLAGGTYNEQFF TGTGCCAGCTCACCGACCCTAGCGGGAGGAACCTACAATGAGCAGTTCTTC
NA TRBJ1-3 TRBV6-1 medium-sized CASSQGVATGNTIYF TGTGCCAGCAGCCAAGGGGTGGCGACTGGAAACACCATATATTTT